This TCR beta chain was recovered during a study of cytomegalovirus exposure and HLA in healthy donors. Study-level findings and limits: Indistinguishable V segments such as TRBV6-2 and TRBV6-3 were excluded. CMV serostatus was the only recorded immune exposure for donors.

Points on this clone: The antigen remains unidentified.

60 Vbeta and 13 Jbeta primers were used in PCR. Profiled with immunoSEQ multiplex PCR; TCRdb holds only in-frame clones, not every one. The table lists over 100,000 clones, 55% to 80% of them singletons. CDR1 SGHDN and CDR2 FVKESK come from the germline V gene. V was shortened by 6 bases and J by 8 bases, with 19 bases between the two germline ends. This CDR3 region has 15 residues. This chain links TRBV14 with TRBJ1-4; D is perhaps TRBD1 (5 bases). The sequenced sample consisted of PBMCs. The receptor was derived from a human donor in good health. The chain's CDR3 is CASSPQATRGEKLFF. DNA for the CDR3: TGTGCCAGCAGTCCGCAGGCGACGCGGGGGGAAAAACTGTTTTTT.